Listed below are T cell receptor beta chains from one sample, sequenced in a study of human T cells and chemical hapten exposure. TCRdb re-derived calls from the RACE reads in MiXCR, one entry per CDR3 protein. The data contain 95,000 to 100,000 distinct CDR3 sequences, 10% to 12% of them singletons. This sample comprised whole blood, obtained in connection with sensitization to the hapten diphenylcyclopropenone (DPC). All receptors derive from a woman aged 60-75 years with alopecia areata. Some clones in this sample may be carry-over from other donors' samples. The CDR3 runs from the conserved cysteine through the conserved F or W. A D gene is named only where the DNA matches it firmly. Only some rows state a clone size, as once, few, many or a class for expanded clones.

j_call: TRBJ1-1; clone_size: -; v_call: TRBV18; cdr3_length: 15; d_call: -; cdr3_nt: TGTGCCAGCTCGTACGGGTCCAGAGGTAACACTGAAGCTTTCTTT; cdr3_aa: CASSYGSRGNTEAFF
j_call: TRBJ2-3; clone_size: many; v_call: TRBV29-1; cdr3_length: 13; d_call: -; cdr3_nt: TGCAGCGTTCACAGGCACCCGGCAGATACGCAGTATTTT; cdr3_aa: CSVHRHPADTQYF
j_call: TRBJ2-3; clone_size: -; v_call: TRBV7-2; cdr3_length: 15; d_call: -; cdr3_nt: TGTGCCAGCAGCTTAGTAGAGGGCGGCACAGATACGCAGTATTTT; cdr3_aa: CASSLVEGGTDTQYF
j_call: TRBJ2-5; clone_size: many; v_call: TRBV18; cdr3_length: 13; d_call: -; cdr3_nt: TGTGCCAGCTCGCGCGCCCTCCAAGAGACCCAGTACTTC; cdr3_aa: CASSRALQETQYF
j_call: TRBJ2-5; clone_size: many; v_call: TRBV7-3; cdr3_length: 14; d_call: TRBD2; cdr3_nt: TGTGCCAGCACCAATGCGGGGGGCCAAGAGACCCAGTACTTC; cdr3_aa: CASTNAGGQETQYF
j_call: TRBJ2-6; clone_size: many; v_call: TRBV19; cdr3_length: 16; d_call: TRBD1; cdr3_nt: TGTGCCAGTAGTAGGACAGGGGCGGGAGGGGCCAACGTCCTGACTTTC; cdr3_aa: CASSRTGAGGANVLTF
j_call: TRBJ2-2; clone_size: many; v_call: TRBV3-1; cdr3_length: 16; d_call: -; cdr3_nt: TGTGCCAGCAGCCAGCCCCGGGCAGGAGGAGCCGGGGAGCTGTTTTTT; cdr3_aa: CASSQPRAGGAGELFF
j_call: TRBJ1-1; clone_size: many; v_call: TRBV13; cdr3_length: 13; d_call: -; cdr3_nt: TGTGCCAGCAGCCACGGACGGAACACTGAAGCTTTCTTT; cdr3_aa: CASSHGRNTEAFF
j_call: TRBJ2-3; clone_size: -; v_call: TRBV29-1; cdr3_length: 13; d_call: -; cdr3_nt: TGCAGCGTTGAGGGCCTAGCTTCAGATACGCAGTATTTT; cdr3_aa: CSVEGLASDTQYF
j_call: TRBJ1-5; clone_size: few; v_call: TRBV7-8; cdr3_length: 15; d_call: -; cdr3_nt: TGTGCCAGCAGCTTAGAGGCACCCCGTAATCAGCCCCAGCATTTT; cdr3_aa: CASSLEAPRNQPQHF
j_call: TRBJ2-3; clone_size: few; v_call: TRBV30; cdr3_length: 13; d_call: -; cdr3_nt: TGTGCCTGGAGTACCCCTAGCACAGATACGCAGTATTTT; cdr3_aa: CAWSTPSTDTQYF
j_call: TRBJ1-1; clone_size: many; v_call: TRBV7-9; cdr3_length: 14; d_call: TRBD1; cdr3_nt: TGTGCCAGCAGCAAGGGACAGCTTAGCGCTGAAGCTTTCTTT; cdr3_aa: CASSKGQLSAEAFF
j_call: TRBJ2-1; clone_size: many; v_call: TRBV14; cdr3_length: 13; d_call: TRBD2; cdr3_nt: TGTGCCAGCAGTCTAGCGGAAAACAATGAGCAGTTCTTC; cdr3_aa: CASSLAENNEQFF
j_call: TRBJ1-1; clone_size: -; v_call: TRBV30; cdr3_length: 12; d_call: TRBD1; cdr3_nt: TGTGCCTGGGACCAGGGGGCGAATGAAGCTTTCTTT; cdr3_aa: CAWDQGANEAFF
j_call: TRBJ2-5; clone_size: few; v_call: TRBV30; cdr3_length: 15; d_call: -; cdr3_nt: TGTGCCTGGAGTGGGGGGGGGCTAAGCCAAGAGACCCAGTACTTC; cdr3_aa: CAWSGGGLSQETQYF
j_call: TRBJ2-5; clone_size: many; v_call: TRBV5-1; cdr3_length: 12; d_call: -; cdr3_nt: TGCGCCAGCAAGAGACAGCAAGAGACCCAGTACTTC; cdr3_aa: CASKRQQETQYF
j_call: TRBJ2-6; clone_size: many; v_call: TRBV11-1; cdr3_length: 16; d_call: -; cdr3_nt: TGTGCCAGCAGCCCCCCCGTGGCAGCCGGGGCCAACGTCCTGACTTTC; cdr3_aa: CASSPPVAAGANVLTF
j_call: TRBJ1-5; clone_size: many; v_call: TRBV2; cdr3_length: 14; d_call: TRBD1; cdr3_nt: TGTGCCACCGCCGGAGGACAGGGGTATCAGCCCCAGCATTTT; cdr3_aa: CATAGGQGYQPQHF
j_call: TRBJ2-2; clone_size: -; v_call: TRBV6-5; cdr3_length: 16; d_call: -; cdr3_nt: TGTGCCAGCAGTTCCGCCTCTGCGGGTCGCACCGGGGAGCTGTTTTTT; cdr3_aa: CASSSASAGRTGELFF
j_call: TRBJ2-2; clone_size: many; v_call: TRBV7-3; cdr3_length: 15; d_call: TRBD1; cdr3_nt: TGTGCCAGCAGTCGCGGGACAGGACAGACCGGGGAGCTGTTTTTT; cdr3_aa: CASSRGTGQTGELFF
j_call: TRBJ1-2; clone_size: many; v_call: TRBV14; cdr3_length: 16; d_call: TRBD1; cdr3_nt: TGTGCCAGCAGCCAACTAACAGGGGGAGGCAACTATGGCTACACCTTC; cdr3_aa: CASSQLTGGGNYGYTF
j_call: TRBJ1-5; clone_size: many; v_call: TRBV6-1; cdr3_length: 18; d_call: -; cdr3_nt: TGTGCCAGCAGTGAAGACTTAATTTGGGGGTATAGCAATCAGCCCCAGCATTTT; cdr3_aa: CASSEDLIWGYSNQPQHF
j_call: TRBJ2-1; clone_size: many; v_call: TRBV4-1; cdr3_length: 17; d_call: -; cdr3_nt: TGCGCCAGCAGCCAAGAGGCGGCGTTTCCCGGTTACAATGAGCAGTTCTTC; cdr3_aa: CASSQEAAFPGYNEQFF
j_call: TRBJ1-5; clone_size: many; v_call: TRBV30; cdr3_length: 15; d_call: -; cdr3_nt: TGTGCCTGGAGTGTAGATGACAGACTCAATCAGCCCCAGCATTTT; cdr3_aa: CAWSVDDRLNQPQHF
j_call: TRBJ1-1; clone_size: few; v_call: TRBV7-9; cdr3_length: 14; d_call: TRBD1; cdr3_nt: TGTGCCAGCACCCTCGGACAGGAGAACACTGAAGCTTTCTTT; cdr3_aa: CASTLGQENTEAFF
j_call: TRBJ1-2; clone_size: few; v_call: TRBV11-2; cdr3_length: 13; d_call: TRBD1; cdr3_nt: TGTGCCAGCAGCTCCCGGGACAGAGATGGCTACACCTTC; cdr3_aa: CASSSRDRDGYTF
j_call: TRBJ1-1; clone_size: few; v_call: TRBV6-1; cdr3_length: 13; d_call: -; cdr3_nt: TGTGCCAGCGGGGTGCCGTGGGACACTGAAGCTTTCTTT; cdr3_aa: CASGVPWDTEAFF
j_call: TRBJ1-1; clone_size: few; v_call: TRBV18; cdr3_length: 10; d_call: -; cdr3_nt: TGTGCCAGCTCTGGCACTGAAGCTTTCTTT; cdr3_aa: CASSGTEAFF
j_call: TRBJ1-1; clone_size: many; v_call: TRBV9; cdr3_length: 16; d_call: TRBD1; cdr3_nt: TGTGCCAGCAGCTTCCGAACGACAGGGGGACGCGCTGAAGCTTTCTTT; cdr3_aa: CASSFRTTGGRAEAFF
j_call: TRBJ2-4; clone_size: few; v_call: TRBV2; cdr3_length: 16; d_call: -; cdr3_nt: TGTGCCAGCAGTGAAAGAATGGTAGCTAGCCAAGGCCTTCAGTACTTC; cdr3_aa: CASSERMVASQGLQYF
j_call: TRBJ1-5; clone_size: many; v_call: TRBV10-3; cdr3_length: 15; d_call: TRBD1; cdr3_nt: TGTGCCATCAGTACCGGGACAGGGGATGTTCAGCCCCAGCATTTT; cdr3_aa: CAISTGTGDVQPQHF
j_call: TRBJ2-3; clone_size: few; v_call: TRBV7-9; cdr3_length: 19; d_call: TRBD2; cdr3_nt: TGTGCCAGCAGCTTAGCGCGAGCTAGCGGGGTCACTAGCACAGATACGCAGTATTTT; cdr3_aa: CASSLARASGVTSTDTQYF
j_call: TRBJ1-1; clone_size: -; v_call: TRBV9; cdr3_length: 13; d_call: -; cdr3_nt: TGTGCCAGCAGCCCGGACTGGAACACTGAAGCTTTCTTT; cdr3_aa: CASSPDWNTEAFF
j_call: TRBJ1-1; clone_size: many; v_call: TRBV11-2; cdr3_length: 14; d_call: TRBD1; cdr3_nt: TGTGCCAGCAGCCAACAGGGGTCGTACACTGAAGCTTTCTTT; cdr3_aa: CASSQQGSYTEAFF
j_call: TRBJ2-3; clone_size: many; v_call: TRBV9; cdr3_length: 15; d_call: TRBD2; cdr3_nt: TGTGCCAGCAGCGTAGGTAGCGGGGGTCCAGATACGCAGTATTTT; cdr3_aa: CASSVGSGGPDTQYF